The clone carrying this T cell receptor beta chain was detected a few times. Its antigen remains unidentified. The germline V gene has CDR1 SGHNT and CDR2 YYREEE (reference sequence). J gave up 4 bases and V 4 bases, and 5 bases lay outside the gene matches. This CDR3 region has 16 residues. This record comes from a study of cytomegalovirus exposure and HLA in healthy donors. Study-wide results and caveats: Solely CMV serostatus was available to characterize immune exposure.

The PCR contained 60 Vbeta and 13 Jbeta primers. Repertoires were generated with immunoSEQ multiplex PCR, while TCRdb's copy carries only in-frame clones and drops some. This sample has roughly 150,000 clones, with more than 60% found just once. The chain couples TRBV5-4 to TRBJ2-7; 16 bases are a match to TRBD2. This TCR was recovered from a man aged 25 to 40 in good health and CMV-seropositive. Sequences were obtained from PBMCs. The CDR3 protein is CASSPGLAGGKYEQYF. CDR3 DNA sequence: TGTGCCAGCAGCCCGGGACTAGCGGGAGGGAAGTACGAGCAGTACTTC.